The 8 T cell receptor beta chains below were found in one sample sequenced in a study of blood T cell repertoires in COVID-19. Assay used: immunoSEQ multiplex PCR; TCRdb lists only in-frame clones, some missing. Of about 88,000 clones in the sample, 90% are singletons; the top ten hold roughly 6.3%. Sequencing was performed on peripheral blood. These receptors all stem from a man between 18 and 29 years old with COVID-19, enrolled during active disease.

This chain connects TRBV9 to TRBJ1-1; unclear D gene. The V end was cut by 0 bases, the J end by 1 base, with 4 bases between. The germline V gene has CDR1 SGDLS and CDR2 YYNGEE. CDR3 size: 13 residues. In DNA form, the CDR3 reads TGTGCCAGCAGCGTAGCTACGAACACTGAAGCTTTCTTT. It specifies CASSVATNTEAFF. Full variable domain (missing parts from reference TRBV9 and TRBJ1-1): DSGVTQTPKHLITATGQRVTLRCSPRSGDLSVYWYQQSLDQGLQFLIQYYNGEERAKGNILERFSAQQFPDLHSELNLSSLELGDSALYFCASSVATNTEAFFGQGTRLTVV.

The chain recombines TRBV27 with TRBJ2-1; no definite D call. CDR1 and CDR2 from the germline V gene are MNHEY and SMNVEV (reference sequence). This CDR3 region has 13 residues. V was clipped by 5 bases and J by 16 bases, with 21 bases between them. CDR3: CASSTNAIDRQFF. In DNA form, the CDR3 reads TGTGCCAGCAGTACTAATGCGATCGATCGGCAATTCTTC.

This chain uses TRBV5-5 with TRBJ2-7; D perhaps matches TRBD1 (5 bases). Germline assignment: CDR1 SGHKS and CDR2 YYEKEE (reference sequence). V lost 0 bases, J lost 5 bases, and 6 bases lay in between. The CDR3 spans 12 residues. CDR3 nucleotide sequence: TGTGCCAGCAGCTTGGGGGGCCACGAGCAGTACTTC. Protein sequence: CASSLGGHEQYF.

V is TRBV7-2 and J is TRBJ1-4, with 7 positions matching TRBD1. The J segment lost 8 bases and the V segment lost 1 base, leaving 4 bases of the junction unmatched. The germline V gene encodes CDR1 SGHTA and CDR2 FQGNSA. The CDR3 length is 14 residues. The CDR3 is CASSLDRGGEKLFF. CDR3 bases: TGTGCCAGCAGCTTAGACAGGGGTGGCGAAAAACTGTTTTTT.

The chain uses TRBV7-6 and TRBJ2-7, with a possible D match to TRBD1 (6 bases). CDR1 and CDR2 from the germline V gene are SGHVS and FNYEAQ. This CDR3 is 13 amino acids long. V was shortened by 5 bases and J by 4 bases, with 12 bases between the two germline ends. CDR3 residues: CASSTQQGYEQYF. As DNA, the CDR3 is TGTGCCAGCAGCACCCAACAGGGTTACGAGCAGTACTTC.

The chain joins TRBV5-6 to TRBJ2-7; TRBD1 aligns across 7 bases. This CDR3 spans 14 amino acids. CDR1 is SGHDT, CDR2 YYEEEE, per germline. V lost 5 bases, J lost 2 bases, and 7 bases stayed unmatched. The CDR3 DNA reads as TGTGCCAGCAGTCCTACGGGACAGCCCTACGAGCAGTACTTC. Translated: CASSPTGQPYEQYF. Looking up the rest from reference TRBV5-6 and TRBJ2-7 gives the full variable domain: DAGVTQSPTHLIKTRGQQVTLRCSPKSGHDTVSWYQQALGQGPQFIFQYYEEEERQRGNFPDRFSGHQFPNYSSELNVNALLLGDSALYLCASSPTGQPYEQYFGPGTRLTVT.

The V call is TRBV5-6, the J call TRBJ2-4; possibly TRBD2 for D (6 bases). Between the trimmed V and J ends, which lost 3 bases and 0 bases, there was a span of 10 bases. The V gene's germline CDR1 is SGHDT and CDR2 YYEEEE. This CDR3 is built from 15 residues. The DNA for the CDR3 is TGTGCCAGCAGCTGGCGGGGCCTAGCCAAAAACATTCAGTACTTC. Protein product: CASSWRGLAKNIQYF.

CDR3 DNA sequence: TGTGCCAGCAGCTTGGGGGGCGGGAGGGCCGGACTTGAGCAGTTCTTC. Protein sequence: CASSLGGGRAGLEQFF. This rearrangement joins TRBV5-4 to TRBJ2-1; 9 bases fit TRBD2. The CDR3 extends over 16 amino acids. After removal of 0 bases from V and 9 bases from J, the junction contained 10 bases not matched to a gene. The V gene's germline CDR1 is SGHNT and CDR2 YYREEE (reference sequence).